These 9 T cell receptor beta chains were all obtained from the same sample, sequenced in a study of T cell clones after liver transplantation. Some clones are missing from TCRdb's copy, which holds only in-frame ones; the method was immunoSEQ multiplex PCR. Here the sample spans 45,000 to 60,000 clones, approximately 88% being singletons. The specimen was CD4+ T cells from blood, collected before liver transplant. The origin of the receptors is a human donor who received a liver transplant.

The chain is built from TRBV19 and TRBJ1-6; 10 nucleotides align to TRBD1. The CDR3 loop spans 16 amino acids. The junction had 10 bases not matched to a gene; V was cut back by 5 bases and J by 9 bases. Germline V lookup: CDR1 LNHDA, CDR2 SQIVND (reference sequence). The CDR3 DNA sequence: TGTGCCAGTAGTTCCCGAGGGACAGGGGACCTTTCACCCCTCCACTTT. Its translation: CASSSRGTGDLSPLHF.

The sample holds a few counts of this clone. CDR3 in DNA: TGTGCCAGCCTATTTGCGGGAAGAAATGAAAAACTGTTTTTT. Translation: CASLFAGRNEKLFF. This chain joins TRBV2 and TRBJ1-4; D is undetermined. This CDR3 has 14 amino acids. The ends were cut back, 8 bases at V and 5 bases at J, with 15 bases in the middle. Germline CDR1 and CDR2: SNHLY and FYNNEI.

This rearrangement joins TRBV5-1 to TRBJ2-1; TRBD1 matches at 8 bases. CDR3 length: 15 amino acids. In germline, CDR1 is SGHRS, CDR2 YFSETQ. The junction had 4 bases not matched to a gene; V was cut back by 0 bases and J by 5 bases. The CDR3 protein is CASSLDGQGHNEQFF. The CDR3 DNA reads as TGCGCCAGCAGCTTGGACGGACAGGGCCACAATGAGCAGTTCTTC.

This sequence joins TRBV14 and TRBJ2-3, with 7 bases matching TRBD2. This CDR3 spans 16 amino acids. The ends lost 5 bases at V and 1 base at J; junction bases unmatched: 9. The V gene's germline CDR1 is SGHDN and CDR2 FVKESK. The CDR3 nucleotides are TGTGCCAGCAGCATAGGGCGGGGGATGGGCACAGATACGCAGTATTTT. This encodes CASSIGRGMGTDTQYF.

The chain has TRBV7-2 and TRBJ1-5; 8 bases map to TRBD1. There are 17 residues in the CDR3. After removal of 2 bases from V and 2 bases from J, the junction contained 8 bases not matched to a gene. Germline V CDR1 and CDR2: SGHTA, FQGNSA. The CDR3 sequence is CASSLIGRGLGNQPQHF. The DNA of the CDR3 is TGTGCCAGCAGCTTAATCGGCAGGGGGCTCGGCAATCAGCCCCAGCATTTT.

V usage is TRBV15 and J usage is TRBJ1-2; D might be TRBD1 (6 bases). This CDR3 has 15 residues. CDR1 is LNHNV, CDR2 YYDKDF, per germline (reference sequence). The V end lost 5 bases, the J end lost 3 bases, and 16 bases lay between the germline ends. CDR3 sequence: CATSGTYRVDYGYTF. The CDR3 nucleotides read TGTGCCACCAGCGGCACTTACAGGGTGGACTATGGCTACACCTTC.

The chain has TRBV6-5 and TRBJ1-2; perhaps TRBD1 as D (6 bases). The V gene's germline CDR1 is MNHEY and CDR2 SVGAGI. Trimming removed 6 bases at V and 8 bases at J, with 10 bases between. This CDR3 contains 11 residues. The CDR3 loop reads CASSARGGYTF. The CDR3 region has the DNA TGTGCCAGCAGCGCCAGGGGAGGCTACACCTTC.

The sample holds one count of this clone. This chain joins TRBV19 and TRBJ2-1; 10 positions agree with TRBD2. V was clipped by 3 bases and J by 5 bases; unmatched bases: 10. Germline V lookup: CDR1 LNHDA, CDR2 SQIVND (reference sequence). The CDR3 is 17 residues long. The CDR3: CASSMGGGTSADNEQFF. In nucleotides, the CDR3 is TGTGCCAGTAGTATGGGTGGGGGGACTAGCGCAGACAATGAGCAGTTCTTC.

This clone has just one count. The rearrangement joins TRBV5-1 to TRBJ2-3; tentatively, D is TRBD2 (6 bases). Germline V CDR1 and CDR2: SGHRS, YFSETQ. Trimming cost V 0 bases and J 7 bases, with 21 bases left between them. This CDR3 comprises 17 residues. The chain's CDR3 is CASSLGPSGDSTYTQYF. The DNA of the CDR3 is TGCGCCAGCAGCTTGGGCCCGTCGGGGGACTCCACTTATACGCAGTATTTT.